Each of the 25 T cell receptor beta chains below was sequenced from the same sample in a study of CD8+ T cells in alopecia areata. The authors extracted RNA and reverse transcribed it into cDNA as the sequencing template. Clones were read by immunoSEQ multiplex PCR, and TCRdb kept only the in-frame ones, dropping some. Seen here are fewer than 200,000 clones, around 60% observed once, and the top ten hold more than 13%. The treatment here: oral pan-JAK inhibitor, 5-10 mg twice daily. The sequencing here drew on CD4+ T cells sorted from blood, taken at week 24, from a patient treated with tofacitinib. The receptor set was obtained from a human donor with alopecia areata.

This clone was recorded only once. The chain uses TRBV30 and TRBJ1-6; D unresolved. This CDR3 has 15 amino acids. Germline CDR1 GTSNPN, CDR2 SVGIG (reference sequence). Trimming pared 0 bases from V and 4 bases from J, leaving 10 bases between. The CDR3 coding sequence is TGTGCCTGGAGTGTGGGTCGAGGGTATAATTCACCCCTCCACTTT. This gives the protein CAWSVGRGYNSPLHF.

This clone was observed a handful of times. V gene TRBV2 combines with J gene TRBJ2-7; 7 bases line up with TRBD2. Germline V CDR1 and CDR2: SNHLY, FYNNEI. Unmatched junction bases numbered 7, after V lost 7 bases and J lost 4 bases. The CDR3 consists of 13 residues. This chain's CDR3 is CASTIGRGYEQYF. For the CDR3, the DNA is TGTGCCAGCACCATTGGGAGGGGTTACGAGCAGTACTTC. The full variable domain, in which reference TRBV2 and TRBJ2-7 provide the parts outside the CDR3, is EPEVTQTPSHQVTQMGQEVILRCVPISNHLYFYWYRQILGQKVEFLVSFYNNEISEKSEIFDDQFSVERPDGSNFTLKIRSTKLEDSAMYFCASTIGRGYEQYFGPGTRLTVT.

The chain recombines TRBV30 with TRBJ1-2; D is undetermined. CDR3 length: 12 residues. Germline V gene sequence: CDR1 GTSNPN, CDR2 SVGIG (reference sequence). V dropped 0 bases and J dropped 7 bases, with 9 bases sitting between them. The CDR3, as DNA: TGTGCCTGGAGTGTTACTGGAGCTGGCTACACCTTC. It specifies CAWSVTGAGYTF.

The chain uses TRBV14 and TRBJ1-4; D gene unclear. V was trimmed by 4 bases and J by 5 bases, leaving 5 bases between them. The CDR3 has 12 amino acids. Germline loops: CDR1 SGHDN, CDR2 FVKESK. The CDR3 DNA sequence: TGTGCCAGCAGCCGGGTAAATGAAAAACTGTTTTTT. Residues: CASSRVNEKLFF.

DNA for the CDR3: TGCGCCAGCAGCCAAGGCCCAATGGGCGGGGGGCAGTATTTT. It translates to CASSQGPMGGGQYF. The rearrangement links TRBV4-1 to TRBJ2-3, with TRBD2 identical over 7 bases. V lost 1 base and J lost 11; bases outside the gene matches: 9. The germline V gene has CDR1 MGHRA and CDR2 YSYEKL. The CDR3 extends over 14 amino acids.

The chain has TRBV4-1 and TRBJ2-7; D perhaps matches TRBD1 (6 bases). V was trimmed by 1 base and J by 3 bases, leaving 16 bases between them. The V gene's germline CDR1 is MGHRA and CDR2 YSYEKL. This CDR3 is 16 amino acids long. The CDR3 nucleotides are TGCGCCAGCAGCCAAGTGAGCTCGGGGACATACTACGAGCAGTACTTC. This translates into CASSQVSSGTYYEQYF.

The chain combines TRBV6-6 with TRBJ2-5, with D unresolved. The ends were cut back, 0 bases at V and 5 bases at J, with 7 bases in the middle. This CDR3 has 13 amino acids. Germline CDR1 is MNHNY and CDR2 is SVGAGI (reference sequence). The DNA of the CDR3 is TGTGCCAGCAGTTACTCGATTTCGGAGACCCAGTACTTC. It encodes CASSYSISETQYF.

In its sample, this clone was seen a few times. The chain couples TRBV15 to TRBJ1-2; 9 nucleotides line up with TRBD1. The V gene end was trimmed by 1 base and the J gene end by 8 bases; junction bases not matched to a gene: 8. The CDR3 extends over 15 amino acids. Germline V CDR1 and CDR2: LNHNV, YYDKDF (reference sequence). The CDR3 reads CATSRALQGAGGYTF. CDR3 sequence (DNA): TGTGCCACCAGCAGAGCCCTACAGGGGGCAGGGGGCTACACCTTC.

The CDR3 is CASSQTGFGETQYF. As DNA, the CDR3 is TGCGCCAGCAGCCAGACAGGGTTTGGGGAGACCCAGTACTTC. The rearrangement uses TRBV5-1 and TRBJ2-5, with 7 nucleotides matching TRBD1. The CDR3 has 14 residues. V gave up 4 bases and J gave up 5 bases; unmatched junction bases: 8. Germline V gives CDR1 SGHRS, CDR2 YFSETQ.

CDR3 coding DNA: TGTGCCAGCAGCCAAGAGTGGCTTACCAATGAGCAGTTCTTC. Translation gives CASSQEWLTNEQFF. This chain connects TRBV14 to TRBJ2-1; D gene unclear. Germline V gene data show CDR1 as SGHDN and CDR2 as FVKESK. Trimming removed 0 bases from V and 6 bases from J, with 9 bases in between. The CDR3 runs 14 residues.

V and J are TRBV4-1 and TRBJ2-3, with 13 bases matching TRBD2. In germline, CDR1 is MGHRA, CDR2 YSYEKL. This CDR3 comprises 16 residues. Unmatched junction bases numbered 6, after V lost 6 bases and J lost 3 bases. CDR3 bases: TGCGCCAGCAGTCGCTCGACTAGCGGGGGGACAGATACGCAGTATTTT. Its protein product is CASSRSTSGGTDTQYF.

This chain connects TRBV2 to TRBJ1-5; a weak D match, TRBD1 (5 bases). Germline values: CDR1 SNHLY, CDR2 FYNNEI. The CDR3 is made up of 14 amino acids. V lost 3 bases, J lost 7 bases, and 13 bases lay in between. The CDR3 DNA sequence: TGTGCCAGCAGTGAGAGGCAGGGACGGCAGCCCCAGCATTTT. Encoded protein: CASSERQGRQPQHF.

The V call is TRBV4-1, the J call TRBJ2-7; D remains ambiguous. The CDR3 totals 15 residues. The germline V gene encodes CDR1 MGHRA and CDR2 YSYEKL. V gave up 0 bases and J gave up 6 bases, with 15 bases separating them. The CDR3 sequence is CASSQDLVVSREQYF. The CDR3 DNA follows: TGCGCCAGCAGCCAAGATCTGGTTGTCAGTCGCGAGCAGTACTTC.

The V gene is TRBV29-1, the J gene TRBJ1-1, with no clear D. Trimming removed 3 bases from V and 1 base from J, with 15 bases in between. This CDR3 is 15 amino acids long. The germline V gene has CDR1 SQVTM and CDR2 ANQGSEA. CDR3 loop: CSVEGLRATNTEAFF. CDR3 nucleotide sequence: TGCAGCGTTGAGGGGTTGAGGGCCACGAACACTGAAGCTTTCTTT.

The rearrangement uses TRBV4-1 and TRBJ2-1; no clear D gene. This CDR3 is 14 amino acids long. Germline V lookup: CDR1 MGHRA, CDR2 YSYEKL. V lost 4 bases and J 5 bases, leaving 12 bases between the germline ends. CDR3 loop: CASSRALPNNEQFF. The CDR3 nucleotides are TGCGCCAGCAGCCGCGCGCTTCCGAACAATGAGCAGTTCTTC.

The chain has TRBV7-9 and TRBJ1-6, with D unclear. The CDR3 totals 14 residues. Germline V gene data show CDR1 as SEHNR and CDR2 as FQNEAQ (reference sequence). V lost 1 base to trimming and J lost 7 bases, with 8 bases between them. The CDR3 sequence: CASSLDPENSPLHF. DNA of the CDR3: TGTGCCAGCAGCTTAGACCCAGAGAATTCACCCCTCCACTTT.

This clone was detected only a few times. The chain is built from TRBV19 and TRBJ1-5; D ambiguous. V lost 2 bases and J 1 base, leaving 12 bases between the germline ends. Germline CDR1 LNHDA, CDR2 SQIVND (reference sequence). The CDR3 extends over 16 amino acids. The CDR3 nucleotides read TGTGCCAGTAGTATATTCCTTGGGGAGAGCAATCAGCCCCAGCATTTT. Translation gives CASSIFLGESNQPQHF.

Sample share makes this clone medium-sized. This sequence joins TRBV28 and TRBJ2-3; 11 nucleotides align to TRBD2. Germline V lookup: CDR1 MDHEN, CDR2 SYDVKM. The CDR3 has 14 amino acids. J was trimmed by 1 base and V by 9 bases; bases with no gene match: 3. The CDR3 sequence: CASKLAGGTDTQYF. The CDR3 DNA reads as TGTGCCAGTAAACTAGCGGGGGGCACAGATACGCAGTATTTT.

The chain is built from TRBV2 and TRBJ2-7; D unclear. Trimming removed 2 bases from V and 2 bases from J, with 4 bases in between. The CDR3 is 12 amino acids. Germline CDR1 SNHLY, CDR2 FYNNEI. CDR3 nucleotides: TGTGCCAGCAGTGAACGCACCTACGAGCAGTACTTC. Its protein is CASSERTYEQYF. The full variable domain, in which reference TRBV2 and TRBJ2-7 provide the parts outside the CDR3, is EPEVTQTPSHQVTQMGQEVILRCVPISNHLYFYWYRQILGQKVEFLVSFYNNEISEKSEIFDDQFSVERPDGSNFTLKIRSTKLEDSAMYFCASSERTYEQYFGPGTRLTVT.

There are a few counts of this clone. V gene TRBV7-9 combines with J gene TRBJ1-1; possible D gene TRBD1, 6 bases. In germline, CDR1 is SEHNR, CDR2 FQNEAQ (reference sequence). Trimming removed 2 bases at V and 8 bases at J, with 9 bases between. The CDR3 length is 12 residues. CDR3: CASSLRQDEAFF. The CDR3 nucleotides are TGTGCCAGCAGCTTACGACAGGACGAAGCTTTCTTT. The variable domain in full, completed from reference TRBV7-9 and TRBJ1-1, reads DTGVSQNPRHKITKRGQNVTFRCDPISEHNRLYWYRQTLGQGPEFLTYFQNEAQLEKSRLLSDRFSAERPKGSFSTLEIQRTEQGDSAMYLCASSLRQDEAFFGQGTRLTVV.

V gene TRBV18 combines with J gene TRBJ1-6, with D uncertain. This CDR3 comprises 16 residues. CDR1 and CDR2 from the germline V gene are KGHSH and LQKENI. The germline V and J ends were trimmed by 3 bases and 5 bases, with 14 bases remaining between them. The CDR3, as DNA: TGTGCCAGCTCACCTTCCGAGGCAGTCAATAATTCACCCCTCCACTTT. Its translation is CASSPSEAVNNSPLHF.

This clone was seen more than once but under ten times. V gene TRBV6-5 combines with J gene TRBJ1-5, with D maybe TRBD1 (6 bases). In germline, CDR1 is MNHEY, CDR2 SVGAGI. Trimming removed 8 bases from V and 2 bases from J, with 16 bases in between. The CDR3 length is 15 residues. CDR3 sequence: CASSEQGRGNQPQHF. CDR3 DNA: TGTGCCAGCTCGGAACAGGGCCGGGGCAATCAGCCCCAGCATTTT.

The chain combines TRBV28 with TRBJ2-3, with D tentatively TRBD2 (6 bases). Trimming removed 7 bases from V and 11 bases from J, with 19 bases in between. Germline lookup yields CDR1 MDHEN and CDR2 SYDVKM. The CDR3 contains 13 residues. The CDR3 spells CASTGSLAGKQYF. CDR3 coding DNA: TGTGCCAGCACGGGTTCCCTGGCGGGGAAGCAGTATTTT.

The CDR3 nucleotides are TGTGCCAGCAGCTCGGACGCGAGCGGATTAAGCACTGAAGCTTTCTTT. Translation gives CASSSDASGLSTEAFF. This rearrangement joins TRBV7-9 to TRBJ1-1; D unclear. Trimming cost V 4 bases and J 4 bases, with 19 bases left between them. In germline, CDR1 is SEHNR, CDR2 FQNEAQ (reference sequence). This CDR3 is 16 amino acids long.

The J gene is TRBJ1-1, the V gene TRBV5-1; D possibly corresponds to TRBD1 (5 bases). Trimming cost V 3 bases and J 2 bases, with 11 bases left between them. Looked up from germline, CDR1 is SGHRS and CDR2 is YFSETQ. The CDR3 spans 14 residues. CDR3 in amino acids: CASSWGDGNTEAFF. The CDR3 DNA reads as TGCGCCAGCAGCTGGGGGGACGGTAACACTGAAGCTTTCTTT.